This is a list of T cell receptor beta chains from one sample in a study of blood T cell repertoires in COVID-19. Sequencing used immunoSEQ multiplex PCR; TCRdb keeps in-frame clones, though not all of them. The sample comprises under 300,000 clones, about four fifths of which are singletons, and over 9% rests with the top ten. The material sequenced was peripheral blood. Receptors were obtained from a woman between 50 and 59 years old who had recovered from COVID-19. CDR3s include the opening cysteine and the closing phenylalanine or tryptophan. The D gene is left open where the match is weak. The size of a clone is reported for some rows only, either as once, few or many, or as a class for expanded clones.

TRBJ1-1	NA	TRBD1	TRBV6-1	TGTGCCAGCAGTTCCTCAGGGGGCACTGAAGCTTTCTTT	CASSSSGGTEAFF
TRBJ1-1	NA	TRBD1	TRBV28	TGTGCCAGCAGGTTACCACAGGGGGGCACTGAAGCTTTCTTT	CASRLPQGGTEAFF
TRBJ1-5	NA	NA	TRBV27	TGTGCCAGCAGTTCAACAGGAGATTCTAGACAGCCCCAGCATTTT	CASSSTGDSRQPQHF
TRBJ1-1	NA	TRBD1	TRBV4-3	TGCGCCAGCAGCCAAACCGGGACAGGGGGGCTGGCTTTCTTT	CASSQTGTGGLAFF
TRBJ1-1	NA	NA	TRBV28	TGTGCCAGCAGTTTATCGACTCTCCGTGAAGCTTTCTTT	CASSLSTLREAFF
TRBJ2-7	NA	NA	TRBV11-2	TGTGCCAGCAGCTTAACGGACAGACTTCCCTACGAGCAGTACTTC	CASSLTDRLPYEQYF
TRBJ1-2	NA	NA	TRBV5-4	TGTGCCAGCAGCTTGGTACCCGCGGCGAACTATGGCTACACCTTC	CASSLVPAANYGYTF
TRBJ2-2	NA	NA	TRBV15	TGTGCCACCAGCAGAGATGGGGGGAATAGGAACACCGGGGAGCTGTTTTTT	CATSRDGGNRNTGELFF
TRBJ2-1	NA	TRBD2	TRBV7-6	TGTGCCAGCAGCTGGGGACTAGCGGGAGGTTCCTCCTACAATGAGCAGTTCTTC	CASSWGLAGGSSYNEQFF
TRBJ2-1	NA	TRBD1	TRBV29-1	TGCAGCGTTGGACAGGGGGCTGGAGGCGAGCAGTTCTTC	CSVGQGAGGEQFF
TRBJ1-2	NA	NA	TRBV6-2/TRBV6-3	TGTGCCAGCAGTCCCATCTCAACGGCGGGAGGCTACACCTTC	CASSPISTAGGYTF
TRBJ2-1	NA	TRBD1	TRBV19	TGTGCCAGTAGTCGCGGGACAGGGAACAATGAGCAGTTCTTC	CASSRGTGNNEQFF
TRBJ2-3	NA	NA	TRBV29-1	TGCAGCGTTGAAGACAGGTTTCAGGGCATGCCAGATACGCAGTATTTT	CSVEDRFQGMPDTQYF
TRBJ2-7	NA	NA	TRBV30	TGTGCCTGGAATCCGGGCAGGGTTAGCTCCTACGAGCAGTACTTC	CAWNPGRVSSYEQYF
TRBJ2-1	once	TRBD2	TRBV6-5	TGTGCCAGCGGACTAGCAAGCTCCTACAATGAGCAGTTCTTC	CASGLASSYNEQFF
TRBJ2-5	few	TRBD2	TRBV18	TGTGCCAGCTCACCACGGACTAGCGGCGCCGGAGAGACCCAGTACTTC	CASSPRTSGAGETQYF
TRBJ1-1	NA	NA	TRBV7-3	TGTGCCAGCAGCACCCAGGAGAACACTGAAGCTTTCTTT	CASSTQENTEAFF
TRBJ2-2	NA	TRBD2	TRBV5-3	TGTGCCAGAAGCTTGGCGACTAGCGGGGGGAACACCGGGGAGCTGTTTTTT	CARSLATSGGNTGELFF
TRBJ1-1	NA	NA	TRBV3-1/TRBV3-2	TGTGCCAGCAGCCAAGACCCCATCGGGGGGAGCACTGAAGCTTTCTTT	CASSQDPIGGSTEAFF
TRBJ2-4	NA	TRBD1	TRBV7-2	TGTGCCAGCAGCTTCCTGGGACAGACTCTAGCCAAAAACATTCAGTACTTC	CASSFLGQTLAKNIQYF
TRBJ1-3	NA	NA	TRBV15	TGTGCCACCAGCCAGGACTCTGGAAACACCATATATTTT	CATSQDSGNTIYF
TRBJ2-1	NA	TRBD2	TRBV28	TGTGCCAGCAGTTTACCCAGCGGGAGGGATGGGCTACACAATGAGCAGTTCTTC	CASSLPSGRDGLHNEQFF
TRBJ1-4	NA	NA	TRBV11-2	TGTGCCAGCAGCTTCTCGACTAATGAAAAACTGTTTTTT	CASSFSTNEKLFF
TRBJ2-7	NA	NA	TRBV12-3/TRBV12-4	TGTGCCAGCAGCCGAGGCTACGAGCAGTACTTC	CASSRGYEQYF
TRBJ1-4	few	TRBD1	TRBV18	TGTGCCAGCTCTCGGGACAGCCAAAATGAAAAACTGTTTTTT	CASSRDSQNEKLFF
TRBJ1-1	NA	NA	TRBV19	TGTGCCAGTAGTATGTCCCTGGGGAGGAACACTGAAGCTTTCTTT	CASSMSLGRNTEAFF
TRBJ2-7	NA	TRBD2	TRBV27	TGTGCCAGCAGGGAAGCGGGGGGGCTCTACGAGCAGTACTTC	CASREAGGLYEQYF
TRBJ1-4	NA	TRBD1	TRBV28	TGTGCCAGCAGGCCTCAGGGGGAATCCTTTGAAAAACTGTTTTTT	CASRPQGESFEKLFF
TRBJ2-5	NA	NA	TRBV15	TGTGCCACCTCGGGAAGTCAAGAGACCCAGTACTTC	CATSGSQETQYF
TRBJ2-3	once	NA	TRBV10-3	TGTGCCATCAGTGGAGAGCGGACCCAAGGTGATACGCAGTATTTT	CAISGERTQGDTQYF